Following are 2 T cell receptor beta chains from one sample sequenced in a study of cytomegalovirus exposure and HLA in healthy donors. The PCR was carried out with 60 Vbeta primers and 13 Jbeta primers. Only in-frame clones appear in the TCRdb table, and some are missing; sequencing was by immunoSEQ multiplex PCR. Altogether about 250,000 clones are present, more than 70% being singletons, with the ten largest covering around 0.45%. Sequencing was performed on PBMCs. All receptors derive from a boy aged 10-17 years in good health and CMV-seronegative.

The chain uses TRBV7-9 and TRBJ1-1; TRBD1 agrees at 10 bases. V trimming: 3 bases; J trimming: 1 base; junction bases outside the gene matches: 2. Per the germline V gene, CDR1 is SEHNR and CDR2 is FQNEAQ (reference sequence). The CDR3 has 15 amino acids. The CDR3 sequence: CASSFRDRGNTEAFF. In DNA form, the CDR3 reads TGTGCCAGCAGCTTCCGGGACAGGGGGAACACTGAAGCTTTCTTT.

J is TRBJ1-1 and V is TRBV6-1, with a possible D match to TRBD1 (6 bases). CDR3 length: 15 residues. The germline CDR1 and CDR2 sequences are MNHNS and SASEGT. V was pared by 0 bases and J by 5 bases, with 13 bases between. DNA for the CDR3: TGTGCCAGCAGTGAAGCCCCCGGGACACGGACTGAAGCTTTCTTT. Translation: CASSEAPGTRTEAFF.